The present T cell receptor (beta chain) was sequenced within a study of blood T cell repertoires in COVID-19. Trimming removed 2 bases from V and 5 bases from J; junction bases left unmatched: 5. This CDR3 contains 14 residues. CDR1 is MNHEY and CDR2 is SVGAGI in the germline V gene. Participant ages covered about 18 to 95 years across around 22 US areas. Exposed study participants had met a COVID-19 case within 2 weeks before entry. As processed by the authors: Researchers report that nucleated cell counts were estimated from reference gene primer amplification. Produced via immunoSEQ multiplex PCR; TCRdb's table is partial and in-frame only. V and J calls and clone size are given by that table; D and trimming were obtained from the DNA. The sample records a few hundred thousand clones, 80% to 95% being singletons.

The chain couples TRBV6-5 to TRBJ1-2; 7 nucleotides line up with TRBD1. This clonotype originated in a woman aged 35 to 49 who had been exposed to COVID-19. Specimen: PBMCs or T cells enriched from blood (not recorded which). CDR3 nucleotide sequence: TGTGCCAGCAGTTACAGAGGGGGCATGTATGGCTACACCTTC. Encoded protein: CASSYRGGMYGYTF.